This T cell receptor (beta chain) was recorded in a study of human T cells and chemical hapten exposure. This CDR3 has 17 amino acids. The germline CDR1 and CDR2 sequences are MNHEY and SVGEGT. V lost 5 bases and J 0 bases, leaving 20 bases between the germline ends. For the library, individual cDNA molecules each received unique molecular identifiers. MiXCR, run by TCRdb on the RACE reads, gives a single entry per CDR3 protein. This repertoire shows roughly 100,000 distinct CDR3 sequences, under 40% found once; its top ten account for less than 3%. Regarding time point: patch test 3, about 24 weeks after DPC sensitization. Documented treatment: therapeutic diphenylcyclopropenone sensitization with weekly scalp DPC.

This TCR was recovered from a man aged 40-49 years with alopecia areata. Some clones in this sample may be carry-over from other donors' samples. The chain couples TRBV6-2 or TRBV6-3 to TRBJ2-7, with D perhaps TRBD2 (5 bases). The sample here was whole blood, taken in connection with sensitization to the hapten diphenylcyclopropenone (DPC). In nucleotides, the CDR3 is TGTGCCAGCAGTCCCGTGCGACTAATTGGCGGCTCCTACGAGCAGTACGTC. Its protein is CASSPVRLIGGSYEQYV.